The rows below give T cell receptor beta chains drawn from one sample of a study of shared clonotypes between healthy human individuals. Clones were read by immunoSEQ multiplex PCR, and TCRdb kept only the in-frame ones, dropping some. Found here are hundreds of thousands of clones, 74% of them singletons; the top ten hold 1.5% to 2%. Material: memory CD4+ T cells sorted from blood. All receptors derive from a woman in her 30s in good health. CDR3s include the opening cysteine and the closing phenylalanine or tryptophan. Fields, in order: V gene, J gene, D gene, CDR3 length, clone size, CDR3 protein, CDR3 DNA. The D gene is left open where the match is weak. Expanded clones are given a class, and other clones once, few, many or no size at all.

V gene: TRBV10-3
J gene: TRBJ2-7
D gene: TRBD2
CDR3 length: 14
clone size: .
CDR3 protein: CAISGLAGAYEQYF
CDR3 DNA: TGTGCCATCAGTGGACTAGCGGGAGCGTACGAGCAGTACTTC

V gene: TRBV2
J gene: TRBJ1-1
D gene: .
CDR3 length: 14
clone size: .
CDR3 protein: CAGRAGSPSLEAFF
CDR3 DNA: TGTGCCGGCCGAGCAGGGAGCCCGAGTCTGGAAGCTTTCTTT

V gene: TRBV19
J gene: TRBJ1-5
D gene: .
CDR3 length: 14
clone size: few
CDR3 protein: CASMGEPAPQPQHF
CDR3 DNA: TGTGCCAGTATGGGGGAACCGGCACCCCAGCCCCAGCATTTT

V gene: TRBV7-9
J gene: TRBJ1-4
D gene: .
CDR3 length: 14
clone size: .
CDR3 protein: CASSWISTNEKLFF
CDR3 DNA: TGTGCCAGCAGCTGGATTTCAACTAATGAAAAACTGTTTTTT

V gene: TRBV7-9
J gene: TRBJ2-3
D gene: TRBD2
CDR3 length: 15
clone size: .
CDR3 protein: CASSFSSGGTDTQYF
CDR3 DNA: TGTGCCAGCAGCTTCTCTAGCGGGGGCACAGATACGCAGTATTTT

V gene: TRBV28
J gene: TRBJ1-5
D gene: .
CDR3 length: 14
clone size: few
CDR3 protein: CASTGTESNQPQHF
CDR3 DNA: TGTGCCAGCACCGGGACGGAGAGCAATCAGCCCCAGCATTTT

V gene: TRBV29-1
J gene: TRBJ2-1
D gene: .
CDR3 length: 15
clone size: .
CDR3 protein: CSAPSPGGHKNEQFF
CDR3 DNA: TGCAGCGCCCCCTCCCCCGGGGGCCACAAAAATGAGCAGTTCTTC

V gene: TRBV19
J gene: TRBJ2-1
D gene: .
CDR3 length: 15
clone size: .
CDR3 protein: CASQGGLSSYNEQFF
CDR3 DNA: TGTGCCTCGCAAGGGGGGCTGAGCTCCTACAATGAGCAGTTCTTC

V gene: TRBV6-5
J gene: TRBJ1-2
D gene: TRBD1
CDR3 length: 16
clone size: few
CDR3 protein: CASSWGGSTGENGYTF
CDR3 DNA: TGTGCCAGCAGTTGGGGCGGAAGTACAGGGGAGAATGGCTACACCTTC

V gene: TRBV30
J gene: TRBJ1-6
D gene: TRBD1
CDR3 length: 12
clone size: .
CDR3 protein: CALTGWNSPLHF
CDR3 DNA: TGTGCCTTGACAGGGTGGAATTCACCCCTCCACTTT

V gene: TRBV19
J gene: TRBJ2-7
D gene: TRBD1
CDR3 length: 16
clone size: .
CDR3 protein: CASSLGQGRIPNEQYF
CDR3 DNA: TGTGCCAGTAGCCTAGGACAGGGACGAATCCCCAACGAGCAGTACTTC

V gene: TRBV15
J gene: TRBJ1-1
D gene: .
CDR3 length: 16
clone size: .
CDR3 protein: CATSRDYEGGDTEAFF
CDR3 DNA: TGTGCCACCAGCAGAGATTACGAGGGAGGGGACACTGAAGCTTTCTTT

V gene: TRBV29-1
J gene: TRBJ2-5
D gene: TRBD2
CDR3 length: 12
clone size: .
CDR3 protein: CSVESGGETQYF
CDR3 DNA: TGCAGCGTTGAATCGGGGGGGGAGACCCAGTACTTC

V gene: TRBV28
J gene: TRBJ2-5
D gene: TRBD1
CDR3 length: 15
clone size: .
CDR3 protein: CASSETGGRQETQYF
CDR3 DNA: TGTGCCAGCAGCGAGACAGGGGGACGGCAAGAGACCCAGTACTTC

V gene: TRBV5-1
J gene: TRBJ2-1
D gene: TRBD2
CDR3 length: 17
clone size: few
CDR3 protein: CASSPFTGAGAYNEQFF
CDR3 DNA: TGCGCCAGCAGCCCTTTTACTGGCGCGGGAGCCTACAATGAGCAGTTCTTC

V gene: TRBV2
J gene: TRBJ1-4
D gene: .
CDR3 length: 14
clone size: .
CDR3 protein: CASSDRIVSEKLFF
CDR3 DNA: TGTGCCAGCAGTGACCGTATCGTGAGTGAAAAACTGTTTTTT

V gene: TRBV2
J gene: TRBJ2-7
D gene: .
CDR3 length: 14
clone size: .
CDR3 protein: CASSRDTLAPEQYF
CDR3 DNA: TGTGCCAGCTCCCGGGACACCCTTGCACCCGAGCAGTACTTC

V gene: TRBV7-6
J gene: TRBJ2-2
D gene: TRBD2
CDR3 length: 17
clone size: .
CDR3 protein: CASSPGTSGSKTGELFF
CDR3 DNA: TGTGCCAGCAGTCCCGGGACTAGCGGGAGTAAAACCGGGGAGCTGTTTTTT

V gene: TRBV6-1
J gene: TRBJ2-7
D gene: TRBD1
CDR3 length: 13
clone size: .
CDR3 protein: CASRRQGSYEQYF
CDR3 DNA: TGTGCCAGTAGAAGACAGGGCTCCTACGAGCAGTACTTC

V gene: TRBV6-1
J gene: TRBJ1-5
D gene: .
CDR3 length: 14
clone size: few
CDR3 protein: CASSDPALNQPQHF
CDR3 DNA: TGTGCCAGCAGTGACCCAGCCCTCAATCAGCCCCAGCATTTT

V gene: TRBV7-8
J gene: TRBJ2-7
D gene: TRBD1
CDR3 length: 16
clone size: few
CDR3 protein: CASSLAGTARIEEQYF
CDR3 DNA: TGTGCCAGCAGCTTAGCGGGGACAGCACGAATTGAAGAGCAGTACTTC

V gene: TRBV7-9
J gene: TRBJ2-7
D gene: .
CDR3 length: 12
clone size: few
CDR3 protein: CASSLVTYEQYF
CDR3 DNA: TGTGCCAGCAGCTTAGTAACGTACGAGCAGTACTTC

V gene: TRBV5-1
J gene: TRBJ1-1
D gene: .
CDR3 length: 14
clone size: .
CDR3 protein: CASSTGTGGTEAFF
CDR3 DNA: TGCGCCAGCAGTACAGGGACCGGTGGCACTGAAGCTTTCTTT

V gene: TRBV25-1
J gene: TRBJ1-4
D gene: .
CDR3 length: 16
clone size: once
CDR3 protein: CASSESGDRTFEKLFF
CDR3 DNA: TGTGCCAGCAGTGAAAGTGGCGACAGGACCTTCGAAAAACTGTTTTTT

V gene: TRBV20-1
J gene: TRBJ2-5
D gene: .
CDR3 length: 10
clone size: .
CDR3 protein: CSARQETQYF
CDR3 DNA: TGCAGTGCCCGCCAGGAGACCCAGTACTTC

V gene: TRBV5-1
J gene: TRBJ1-5
D gene: .
CDR3 length: 14
clone size: few
CDR3 protein: CASSLGDLNQPQHF
CDR3 DNA: TGCGCCAGCAGCTTAGGGGACCTCAATCAGCCCCAGCATTTT

V gene: TRBV18
J gene: TRBJ1-4
D gene: .
CDR3 length: 14
clone size: .
CDR3 protein: CASSPRSSSEKLFF
CDR3 DNA: TGTGCCAGCTCACCACGGTCCTCTTCGGAAAAACTGTTTTTT

V gene: TRBV5-1
J gene: TRBJ2-2
D gene: .
CDR3 length: 15
clone size: once
CDR3 protein: CASSTGTSNTGELFF
CDR3 DNA: TGCGCCAGCAGCACCGGGACATCGAACACCGGGGAGCTGTTTTTT